Following are 23 T cell receptor beta chains from one sample sequenced in a study of T cell responses to AZD1222 COVID-19 vaccine. Libraries were prepared by immunoSEQ multiplex PCR; TCRdb keeps only in-frame clonotypes and omits some of them. The sample records 110,000 to 150,000 clones, 92% being singletons. This sample comprised peripheral blood, obtained on day 0 of AZD1222 vaccination. These TCRs come from an adult in good health.

The chain combines TRBV19 with TRBJ2-3; 11 nucleotides agree with TRBD2. This CDR3 region has 16 residues. V dropped 5 bases and J dropped 3; count of bases not matched to a gene: 7. The V gene's germline CDR1 is LNHDA and CDR2 SQIVND (reference sequence). CDR3 protein: CASSYRLAGGTDTQYF. CDR3 DNA: TGTGCCAGTAGTTACCGTCTAGCGGGAGGAACAGATACGCAGTATTTT.

The chain recombines TRBV2 with TRBJ2-7; D gene ambiguous. V was cut by 5 bases and J by 0 bases, with 5 bases left in between. Per the germline V gene, CDR1 is SNHLY and CDR2 is FYNNEI. The CDR3 is 12 amino acids. CDR3 sequence (DNA): TGTGCCAGCAGTATTAGCTCCTACGAGCAGTACTTC. This codes for CASSISSYEQYF.

The chain uses TRBV5-6 and TRBJ2-3, with D unclear. The CDR3 covers 11 residues. The germline V gene encodes CDR1 SGHDT and CDR2 YYEEEE. Between the trimmed V and J ends, which lost 3 bases and 4 bases, there was a span of 3 bases. The CDR3 sequence: CASSYSDTQYF. The DNA of the CDR3 is TGTGCCAGCAGCTATTCAGATACGCAGTATTTT.

The chain couples TRBV28 to TRBJ2-7, with D tentatively TRBD2 (7 bases). V gave up 8 bases and J gave up 2 bases, with 13 bases separating them. CDR1 and CDR2 from the germline V gene are MDHEN and SYDVKM. The length of the CDR3 is 13 residues. The CDR3 here is CASGRGVAYEQYF. CDR3 nucleotide sequence: TGTGCCAGCGGGAGGGGGGTAGCCTACGAGCAGTACTTC.

The rearrangement links TRBV9 to TRBJ2-1; 12 bases map to TRBD2. The CDR3 extends over 15 amino acids. From germline, CDR1 is SGDLS and CDR2 YYNGEE. J gave up 3 bases and V 3 bases, and 1 base lay outside the gene matches. The CDR3 nucleotides read TGTGCCAGCAGCGCTAGCGGGAGGGGCTACAATGAGCAGTTCTTC. Translation gives CASSASGRGYNEQFF.

J is TRBJ1-2 and V is TRBV28, with D unclear. V dropped 6 bases and J dropped 2 bases, with 13 bases sitting between them. Germline V gene data show CDR1 as MDHEN and CDR2 as SYDVKM. There are 14 residues in the CDR3. The CDR3 sequence is CASSEGTMNYGYTF. CDR3 nucleotide sequence: TGTGCCAGCAGCGAGGGTACAATGAACTATGGCTACACCTTC.

The rearrangement uses TRBV18 and TRBJ1-2; 7 nucleotides match TRBD1. Trimming took 2 bases from V and 8 from J; bases not matched to a gene: 5. This CDR3 has 13 residues. Per the germline V gene, CDR1 is KGHSH and CDR2 is LQKENI. The CDR3 sequence: CASSPARGYGYTF. The CDR3, as DNA: TGTGCCAGCTCACCAGCCAGGGGGTACGGCTACACCTTC.

This clone came up once. The chain links TRBV19 to TRBJ2-1; either TRBD1 or TRBD2 may fit D (6 bases each). The CDR3 loop spans 16 amino acids. Trimming shortened V by 5 bases and J by 1 base, and 15 bases separated the two germline ends. Per germline, CDR1 LNHDA and CDR2 SQIVND (reference sequence). This CDR3 reads CASSPFRGLSYNEQFF. For the CDR3, the DNA is TGTGCCAGTAGTCCATTCAGGGGACTGTCCTACAATGAGCAGTTCTTC.

This clone was detected once. The chain recombines TRBV7-9 with TRBJ1-3, with D possibly being TRBD1 (5 bases). The germline V and J ends were trimmed by 6 bases and 11 bases, with 17 bases remaining between them. The CDR3 is 13 residues long. Germline V gives CDR1 SEHNR, CDR2 FQNEAQ (reference sequence). The CDR3 DNA is TGTGCCAGCAGTTTCACCCCGGGGGACCCCATATATTTT. This translates into CASSFTPGDPIYF.

This sequence joins TRBV7-9 and TRBJ1-5; D uncertain. The CDR3 totals 17 residues. V dropped 5 bases and J dropped 3 bases, with 20 bases sitting between them. Germline V CDR1 and CDR2: SEHNR, FQNEAQ (reference sequence). This CDR3 is CASSPLSLGSFNQPQHF. CDR3 in DNA: TGTGCCAGCAGCCCCCTTAGTTTAGGCAGCTTCAATCAGCCCCAGCATTTT.

The rearrangement links TRBV5-4 to TRBJ1-6, with TRBD1 identical over 10 bases. Germline trimming cut 0 bases from V and 8 bases from J; bases unmatched to any gene: 14. CDR3 length equals 19 residues. The germline V gene encodes CDR1 SGHNT and CDR2 YYREEE (reference sequence). The CDR3, as DNA: TGTGCCAGCAGCTTGGACCCTTCTAGACAGGGGGCGCGCGATTCACCCCTCCACTTT. Amino acid sequence: CASSLDPSRQGARDSPLHF. Combining the CDR3 with reference TRBV5-4 and TRBJ1-6 gives the whole variable domain ETGVTQSPTHLIKTRGQQVTLRCSSQSGHNTVSWYQQALGQGPQFIFQYYREEENGRGNFPPRFSGLQFPNYSSELNVNALELDDSALYLCASSLDPSRQGARDSPLHFGNGTRLTVT.

The chain is built from TRBV18 and TRBJ2-7; a possible D gene is TRBD2 (5 bases). The germline V gene encodes CDR1 KGHSH and CDR2 LQKENI. The length of the CDR3 is 13 residues. Between the trimmed V and J ends, which lost 2 bases and 3 bases, there was a span of 8 bases. DNA for the CDR3: TGTGCCAGCTCACCAGGACTCCTCTACGAGCAGTACTTC. Translating it yields CASSPGLLYEQYF.

The chain recombines TRBV7-6 with TRBJ2-5; 10 bases line up with TRBD2. The germline gives CDR1 SGHVS, CDR2 FNYEAQ. J gave up 0 bases and V 0 bases, and 7 bases lay outside the gene matches. The CDR3 consists of 18 residues. The CDR3 here is CASSLASSGSWYQETQYF. CDR3 DNA sequence: TGTGCCAGCAGCTTAGCGTCTAGCGGGAGCTGGTACCAAGAGACCCAGTACTTC.

This chain's CDR3 is CASSLARGDYEQYF. The CDR3, as DNA: TGCGCCAGCAGCTTGGCCAGGGGTGATTACGAGCAGTACTTC. This rearrangement joins TRBV5-1 to TRBJ2-7, with a weak D call TRBD1 (6 bases). CDR1 SGHRS and CDR2 YFSETQ come from the germline V gene. Trimming pared 0 bases from V and 4 bases from J, leaving 11 bases between. This CDR3 contains 14 residues.

V and J are TRBV7-9 and TRBJ1-3; TRBD1 matches 9 bases. Germline CDR1 SEHNR, CDR2 FQNEAQ (reference sequence). CDR3 length: 15 amino acids. J was trimmed by 4 bases and V by 5 bases; bases with no gene match: 6. This CDR3 reads CASSQGDRAGNTIYF. Here the CDR3 DNA reads TGTGCCAGCAGCCAGGGGGACAGGGCCGGAAACACCATATATTTT.

The chain carries TRBV7-2 and TRBJ2-3; no definite D call. CDR1 SGHTA and CDR2 FQGNSA come from the germline V gene. Between the trimmed V and J ends, which lost 0 bases and 0 bases, there was a span of 7 bases. CDR3 size: 15 residues. The CDR3 loop reads CASSLAPASTDTQYF. The CDR3 nucleotides read TGTGCCAGCAGCTTAGCTCCAGCGAGCACAGATACGCAGTATTTT.

The rearrangement joins TRBV5-1 to TRBJ1-1, with D perhaps TRBD1 (5 bases). Between the trimmed V and J ends, which lost 5 bases and 5 bases, there was a span of 13 bases. There are 13 residues in the CDR3. Per germline, CDR1 SGHRS and CDR2 YFSETQ. The CDR3: CASRESGRTEAFF. The CDR3 DNA sequence: TGCGCCAGCAGGGAATCAGGGAGGACTGAAGCTTTCTTT.

Worth noting for this clone: Germline and junction disagree at one end, which may indicate a read error. The V call is TRBV5-4, the J call TRBJ1-1; TRBD1 matches at 8 bases. The CDR3 consists of 14 residues. The V gene's germline CDR1 is SGHNT and CDR2 YYREEE (reference sequence). The chain's CDR3 is CASSLGQVDTEAFF. The CDR3 region has the DNA TGTGCCAGCAGTTTGGGACAGGTGGACACTGAAGCTTTCTTT.

The CDR3 bases are TGTGCCAGCAGGGACGGACACCCCACAGATACGCAGTATTTT. Its translation: CASRDGHPTDTQYF. The V and J genes are TRBV6-5 and TRBJ2-3, with a possible D match to TRBD1 (5 bases). The CDR3 runs 14 residues. The germline V gene has CDR1 MNHEY and CDR2 SVGAGI. Trimming took off 6 bases at V and 2 bases at J, with 12 bases between the two ends.

This clone turned up a few times. V and J are TRBV5-1 and TRBJ1-6, with a possible D match to TRBD1 (5 bases). This CDR3 has 14 amino acids. The ends were cut back, 0 bases at V and 8 bases at J, with 9 bases in the middle. Germline CDR1 and CDR2: SGHRS and YFSETQ. The CDR3 loop reads CASSLGDGYSPLHF. CDR3 nucleotides: TGCGCCAGCAGCTTGGGGGACGGATATTCACCCCTCCACTTT.

This clone turned up a few times. The V gene is TRBV7-2, the J gene TRBJ2-7; TRBD2 aligns across 10 bases. Germline V gene data show CDR1 as SGHTA and CDR2 as FQGNSA. The trim removed 5 bases at V and 4 bases at J, leaving 5 bases unmatched. CDR3 length: 14 residues. In DNA form, the CDR3 reads TGTGCCAGCAGCCCAGCGGGAGGGTATTACGAGCAGTACTTC. This encodes CASSPAGGYYEQYF.

This clone has a single count. V and J are TRBV7-9 and TRBJ1-1, with TRBD1 as a possible D gene (6 bases). V gave up 2 bases and J gave up 5 bases, with 24 bases separating them. CDR1 and CDR2 from the germline V gene are SEHNR and FQNEAQ (reference sequence). The CDR3 totals 18 residues. The CDR3 spells CASSLKWDGGPLRTEAFF. For the CDR3, the DNA is TGTGCCAGCAGCTTAAAATGGGATGGGGGCCCGTTGAGGACTGAAGCTTTCTTT.

The chain couples TRBV7-9 to TRBJ2-7, with TRBD2 identical over 11 bases. CDR1 SEHNR and CDR2 FQNEAQ come from the germline V gene (reference sequence). Trimming took 4 bases from V and 3 from J; bases not matched to a gene: 5. The CDR3 consists of 15 residues. CDR3 nucleotide sequence: TGTGCCAGCAGCTCCACTAGCGGGAGTATCTACGAGCAGTACTTC. Amino acid sequence: CASSSTSGSIYEQYF.